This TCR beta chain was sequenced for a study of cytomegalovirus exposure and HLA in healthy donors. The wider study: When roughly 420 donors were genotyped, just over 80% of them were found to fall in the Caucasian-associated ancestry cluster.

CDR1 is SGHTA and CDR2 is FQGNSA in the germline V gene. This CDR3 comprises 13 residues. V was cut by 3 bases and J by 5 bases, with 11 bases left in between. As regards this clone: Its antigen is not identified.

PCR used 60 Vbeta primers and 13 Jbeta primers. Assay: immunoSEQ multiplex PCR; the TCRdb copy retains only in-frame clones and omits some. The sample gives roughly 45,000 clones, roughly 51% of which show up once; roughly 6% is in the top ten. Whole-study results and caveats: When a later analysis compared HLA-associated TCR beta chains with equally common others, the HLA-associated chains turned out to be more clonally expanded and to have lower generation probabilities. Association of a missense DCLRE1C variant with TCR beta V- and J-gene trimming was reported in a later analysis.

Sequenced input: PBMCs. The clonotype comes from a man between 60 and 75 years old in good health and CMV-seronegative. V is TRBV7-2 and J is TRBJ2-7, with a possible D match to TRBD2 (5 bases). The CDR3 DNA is TGTGCCAGCAGCTTTGAGGCGGGTCACGAGCAGTACTTC. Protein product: CASSFEAGHEQYF.